A single sample gave rise to the 16 T cell receptor beta chains below, sequenced in a study of T-cell reconstitution after alpha-beta-depleted transplantation in children. Library preparation (for TCRbeta) was performed with unique molecular identifiers. MiXCR was run by TCRdb on the PCR reads, yielding one entry per CDR3 protein. The data hold about 420,000 distinct CDR3 sequences, with around 15% observed a single time. This specimen was PBMCs, mostly from graft donor cells, taken 360 days after TCRalphabeta/CD19-depleted stem cell transplant. Receptors were obtained from a boy under two years old who had a stem cell transplant for Wiskott-Aldrich syndrome, so the T cells may come from the graft donor.

The chain recombines TRBV2 with TRBJ1-1; maybe TRBD1 (5 bases). The CDR3 consists of 16 residues. Trimming removed 4 bases at V and 0 bases at J, with 15 bases between. Germline assignment: CDR1 SNHLY and CDR2 FYNNEI. In DNA form, the CDR3 reads TGTGCCAGCAGTGGGCTTGTTGGGGGGATGAACACTGAAGCTTTCTTT. Residues: CASSGLVGGMNTEAFF.

A remark on this clonotype: Because the CDR3 is missing its conserved closing phenylalanine or tryptophan, this is likely a read error. The chain has TRBV5-1 and TRBJ2-7; TRBD1 might be the D (5 bases). This CDR3 has 15 amino acids. Germline CDR1 SGHRS, CDR2 YFSETQ. The V end lost 1 base, the J end lost 3 bases, and 14 bases lay between the germline ends. The CDR3 loop is CASSLYSGWFYEQYY. DNA of the CDR3: TGCGCCAGCAGCTTGTACTCAGGGTGGTTCTACGAGCAGTACTAC.

This clonotype turned up a few times. The rearrangement joins TRBV6-6 to TRBJ2-7; tentative D call: TRBD1 (6 bases). Trimming pared 6 bases from V and 2 bases from J, leaving 11 bases between. The CDR3 covers 13 residues. Germline values: CDR1 MNHNY, CDR2 SVGAGI (reference sequence). CDR3 loop: CASRSQGAYEQYF. The CDR3 bases are TGTGCCAGCAGATCACAGGGAGCCTACGAGCAGTACTTC.

This clonotype was seen a few times. The chain links TRBV5-1 to TRBJ2-1; D gene uncertain. The CDR3 is 14 residues long. V was clipped by 1 base and J by 7 bases, with 12 bases between them. From germline, CDR1 is SGHRS and CDR2 YFSETQ. The CDR3 DNA reads TGCGCCAGCAGCTTGCCCGGTCTGGGGAATGAGCAGTTCTTC. Residues: CASSLPGLGNEQFF.

This clonotype was seen a few times. The J gene is TRBJ1-3, the V gene TRBV12-3 or TRBV12-4; a possible D gene is TRBD1 (5 bases). The CDR3 covers 14 residues. V was trimmed by 10 bases and J by 4 bases, leaving 17 bases between them. The CDR3 reads CATRYGGWGNTIYF. Here the CDR3 DNA reads TGTGCCACCCGATATGGGGGGTGGGGAAACACCATATATTTT.

J is TRBJ1-4 and V is TRBV12-3 or TRBV12-4; D is uncertain. This CDR3 contains 11 residues. V gave up 2 bases and J gave up 6 bases, with 1 base separating them. The CDR3: CASSLHEKLFF. The CDR3 coding sequence is TGTGCCAGCAGTTTACATGAAAAACTGTTTTTT.

There are many counts of this clonotype. The chain joins TRBV25-1 to TRBJ2-5; perhaps TRBD2 as D (5 bases). Between the trimmed V and J ends, which lost 0 bases and 1 base, there was a span of 6 bases. Germline V gene data show CDR1 as MGHDK and CDR2 as SYGVNS. This CDR3 spans 14 amino acids. CDR3 residues: CASSEYRGQETQYF. The CDR3 region has the DNA TGTGCCAGCAGTGAATATCGGGGCCAAGAGACCCAGTACTTC.

There are a few counts of this clonotype. The chain recombines TRBV10-3 with TRBJ2-6; D gene ambiguous. V lost 0 bases and J lost 18, with 12 bases in between. CDR3 length equals 12 residues. Germline CDR1 and CDR2: ENHRY and SYGVKD. CDR3 nucleotides: TGTGCCATCAGTGAGTCGTCTTTTGGGCGGACTTTC. This encodes CAISESSFGRTF.

This clonotype was recorded a few times. The gene calls are TRBV19 and TRBJ2-1; D remains ambiguous. Between the trimmed V and J ends, which lost 6 bases and 2 bases, there was a span of 11 bases. Germline-derived CDR1 and CDR2 are LNHDA and SQIVND (reference sequence). CDR3 length: 14 residues. The CDR3 sequence is CASRRTATYNEQFF. The CDR3 DNA follows: TGTGCCAGTAGGCGGACGGCAACCTACAATGAGCAGTTCTTC.

This clonotype was detected only a few times. The chain employs TRBV7-9 and TRBJ1-4, with D unclear. Germline assignment: CDR1 SEHNR and CDR2 FQNEAQ (reference sequence). CDR3 length: 15 residues. Trimming stripped 2 bases from V and 5 bases from J, with 12 bases between. The CDR3 DNA reads TGTGCCAGCAGCTTATGGACGGACGGAAATGAAAAACTGTTTTTT. Its translation: CASSLWTDGNEKLFF. The full variable domain, completed using reference TRBV7-9 and TRBJ1-4, is DTGVSQNPRHKITKRGQNVTFRCDPISEHNRLYWYRQTLGQGPEFLTYFQNEAQLEKSRLLSDRFSAERPKGSFSTLEIQRTEQGDSAMYLCASSLWTDGNEKLFFGSGTQLSVL.

The rearrangement uses TRBV11-2 and TRBJ2-2, with D unclear. Germline V CDR1 and CDR2: SGHAT, FQNNGV. V lost 2 bases, J lost 7 bases, and 5 bases lay in between. This CDR3 region has 12 residues. CDR3 sequence reads: CASSLILGELFF. The CDR3 DNA follows: TGTGCCAGCAGCTTAATTCTCGGGGAGCTGTTTTTT.

This clonotype occurred many times. The chain carries TRBV12-3 or TRBV12-4 and TRBJ2-3, with a weak D call TRBD2 (6 bases). This CDR3 is built from 13 residues. Trimming pared 3 bases from V and 7 bases from J, leaving 11 bases between. CDR3 sequence reads: CASSFAGLHTQYF. The CDR3 DNA sequence: TGTGCCAGCAGTTTCGCTGGACTACATACGCAGTATTTT.

The chain uses TRBV12-2 and TRBJ2-2; the D call of TRBD2 is as the table states it, not checked on the DNA. TRBV12-2 has pseudogene status. This CDR3 region has 17 residues. This CDR3 reads CASRFTLGLGNTGELFF. For the CDR3, the DNA is TGTGCAAGTCGCTTTACCTTAGGACTAGGGAACACCGGGGAGCTGTTTTTT.

This chain joins TRBV6-5 and TRBJ2-1; 7 nucleotides agree with TRBD2. There are 16 residues in the CDR3. Looked up from germline, CDR1 is MNHEY and CDR2 is SVGAGI. With V trimmed by 2 bases and J by 3 bases, 7 bases remained unmatched. The DNA of the CDR3 is TGTGCCAGCAGTTACGCATACCGGGAGGACTACAATGAGCAGTTCTTC. Protein sequence: CASSYAYREDYNEQFF.

This clonotype showed up just a few times. The genes are TRBV4-3 and TRBJ2-3; 7 bases are a match to TRBD1. The CDR3 extends over 16 amino acids. After removal of 1 base from V and 2 bases from J, the junction contained 6 bases not matched to a gene. Germline-derived CDR1 and CDR2 are LGHNA and YSLEER. CDR3 DNA sequence: TGCGCCAGCAGCCAAGTGACAGGGTCGAACACAGATACGCAGTATTTT. Residues: CASSQVTGSNTDTQYF.

This clonotype was seen more than once but under ten times. The V gene is TRBV20-1, the J gene TRBJ1-5; D is undetermined. V dropped 0 bases and J dropped 8 bases, with 8 bases sitting between them. Germline V CDR1 and CDR2: DFQATT, SNEGSKA (reference sequence). This CDR3 is 12 amino acids long. The CDR3 DNA sequence: TGCAGTGCTAGAGAAGGCGGGGAGCCCCAGCATTTT. Protein sequence: CSAREGGEPQHF.